This T cell receptor (beta chain) was profiled in a study of siplizumab effects on memory and regulatory T cells. Whole-study results and caveats: A naive or memory phenotype could not be assigned to roughly 80-96% of the proliferating CD4+ or CD8+ clones. Some alloreactive sequences were traceable to unstimulated CD4+ memory cells, and siplizumab significantly reduced them.

In the case of this clone: The target antigen is unknown.

The data were produced by immunoSEQ multiplex PCR, yet TCRdb's version contains in-frame clones alone and is incomplete. The sample lists approximately 100,000 clones, 93% seen once, with about 0.16% in the top ten. Trimming took 3 bases from V and 1 from J; bases not matched to a gene: 9. Germline assignment: CDR1 SGDLS and CDR2 YYNGEE. The CDR3 runs to 16 residues. The genes are TRBV9 and TRBJ2-5, with 7 bases matching TRBD2. Sequenced: non-Treg CD4+ T cells sorted from blood. The clonotype comes from a human donor in good health. The CDR3 loop is CASSAGRAGTQETQYF. CDR3 in DNA: TGTGCCAGCAGCGCCGGTCGAGCGGGGACCCAAGAGACCCAGTACTTC.